This record concerns one TCR beta chain sequence. This sample stems from a study of blood T cell repertoires in COVID-19. Turning to the study itself: From T cells, B-cell-depleted T cells, or PBMCs came the material, which was cDNA or gDNA.

Only in-frame clones appear in the TCRdb table, and some are missing; sequencing was by immunoSEQ multiplex PCR. The sample lists about 180,000 clones, roughly 88% seen once, with about 15% in the top ten. What the recovered Cohort 3 donors had was two negative PCRs, clearance, or symptom resolution. Trimming took 4 bases from V and 3 from J, leaving 16 bases between them. This CDR3 comprises 14 residues. The germline gives CDR1 SQVTM, CDR2 ANQGSEA. The chain couples TRBV29-1 to TRBJ2-7; TRBD2 is a possible D gene (6 bases). The source of this sequence is a man between 45 and 60 years old who had recovered from COVID-19. Sequenced input: PBMCs or T cells enriched from blood (not recorded which). CDR3 DNA: TGCAGCGTTGCCAAAGACGGGACTCTCTACGAGCAGTACTTC. This gives the protein CSVAKDGTLYEQYF.